The present T cell receptor (beta chain) was sequenced within a study of blood T cell repertoires in COVID-19. The CDR3 totals 13 residues. The V end was cut by 3 bases, the J end by 1 base, with 6 bases between. Germline loops: CDR1 MNHEY, CDR2 SVGEGT. Only in-frame clones appear in the TCRdb table, and some are missing; sequencing was by immunoSEQ multiplex PCR. The sample records about 150,000 clones, about nine tenths being singletons. V usage is TRBV6-2 or TRBV6-3 and J usage is TRBJ1-1, with D hard to call. Sequencing was performed on peripheral blood. The origin of this receptor is a human donor in a cohort sampled during active COVID-19. CDR3 DNA sequence: TGTGCCAGCAGTTATGGCGGGAACACTGAAGCTTTCTTT. This translates into CASSYGGNTEAFF.